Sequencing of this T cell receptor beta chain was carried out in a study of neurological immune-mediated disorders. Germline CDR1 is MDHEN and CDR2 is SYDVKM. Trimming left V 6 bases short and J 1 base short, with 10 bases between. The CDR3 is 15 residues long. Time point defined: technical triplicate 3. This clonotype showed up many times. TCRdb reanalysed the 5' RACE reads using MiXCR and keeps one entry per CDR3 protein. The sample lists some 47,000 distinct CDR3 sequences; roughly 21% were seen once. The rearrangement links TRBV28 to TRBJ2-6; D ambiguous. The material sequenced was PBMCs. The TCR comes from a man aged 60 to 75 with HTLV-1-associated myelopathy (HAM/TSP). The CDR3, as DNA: TGTGCCAGCAGGCGGTTGGGGTCTGGGGCCAACGTCCTGACTTTC. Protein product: CASRRLGSGANVLTF.